The 26 T cell receptor beta chains below come from one sample, sequenced in a study of CD8 T cells in ankylosing spondylitis. TCRdb itself ran the 5' RACE reads through MiXCR, one entry per CDR3 protein. The sample consists of some 250,000 distinct CDR3 sequences, 9.5% to 12% of them appearing once. The sequencing input was blood, either unsorted or a sorted T cell fraction (not recorded which). All receptors come from a male donor with ankylosing spondylitis or in good health (not recorded which).

This clonotype was counted between two and nine times. The chain carries TRBV12-3 or TRBV12-4 and TRBJ2-5; D might be TRBD1 or TRBD2, each matching 5 bases. CDR3 length: 13 residues. V lost 6 bases and J 5 bases, leaving 13 bases between the germline ends. CDR3 nucleotides: TGTGCCAGCAGCCATGGGGACCCGGAGACCCAGTACTTC. Protein: CASSHGDPETQYF.

This clonotype was counted many times. The CDR3 region is CASSTGGLSLRETQYF. The CDR3 DNA is TGCGCCAGCAGCACCGGCGGTCTTAGTCTAAGGGAGACCCAGTACTTC. This chain connects TRBV5-1 to TRBJ2-5; no definite D call. V gave up 4 bases and J gave up 5 bases, with 21 bases separating them. The CDR3 extends over 16 amino acids. CDR1 is SGHRS, CDR2 YFSETQ, per germline.

The sample holds many counts of this clonotype. This chain uses TRBV5-6 with TRBJ2-4; TRBD1 or TRBD2 may be the D gene (5 bases each). CDR1 SGHDT and CDR2 YYEEEE come from the germline V gene. CDR3 length equals 16 residues. Trimming removed 0 bases from V and 8 bases from J, with 18 bases in between. This CDR3 reads CASSLVSRGRIDIQYF. Here the CDR3 DNA reads TGTGCCAGCAGCTTGGTGTCTAGGGGACGAATCGACATTCAGTACTTC.

This clonotype was counted ten times or more. V usage is TRBV5-1 and J usage is TRBJ2-3, with 7 bases lining up with TRBD2. The CDR3 consists of 17 residues. After removal of 3 bases from V and 0 bases from J, the junction contained 10 bases not matched to a gene. The V gene's germline CDR1 is SGHRS and CDR2 YFSETQ. The CDR3 bases are TGCGCCAGCAGCTCCATTACTAGCGTCTATAGCACAGATACGCAGTATTTT. Translating it yields CASSSITSVYSTDTQYF.

The table lists this clonotype with many counts. V and J are TRBV7-2 and TRBJ2-4, with D unclear. CDR1 and CDR2 (germline): SGHTA, FQGNSA. V lost 4 bases to trimming and J lost 7 bases, with 14 bases between them. There are 14 residues in the CDR3. Here the CDR3 reads CASSSNPGLNIQYF. The CDR3 bases are TGTGCCAGCAGCTCCAACCCCGGATTGAACATTCAGTACTTC.

There are many counts of this clonotype. The CDR3 is CSAREGTDYEQYF. The CDR3 DNA is TGCAGTGCTAGAGAGGGGACAGACTACGAGCAGTACTTC. The chain joins TRBV20-1 to TRBJ2-7; the match to TRBD1 covers 7 bases. CDR3 length: 13 residues. Germline trimming cut 0 bases from V and 3 bases from J; bases unmatched to any gene: 2. Germline-derived CDR1 and CDR2 are DFQATT and SNEGSKA (reference sequence).

This clonotype appeared many times. DNA of the CDR3: TGTGCCAGCAGAAAACCTGGTAGCGGGGTTTACTACGAGCAGTACTTC. Translated, it gives CASRKPGSGVYYEQYF. This sequence joins TRBV27 and TRBJ2-7; 8 bases fit TRBD2. Per the germline V gene, CDR1 is MNHEY and CDR2 is SMNVEV (reference sequence). This CDR3 comprises 16 residues. V trimming: 6 bases; J trimming: 3 bases; junction bases outside the gene matches: 13.

The table lists this clonotype with many counts. The chain couples TRBV9 to TRBJ1-1; 8 bases are shared with TRBD1. CDR1 and CDR2 (germline): SGDLS, YYNGEE. The CDR3 loop spans 13 amino acids. V lost 4 bases to trimming and J lost 10 bases; unmatched junction nucleotides: 9. The CDR3 sequence is CASSPQDRAVAFF. The CDR3 DNA reads as TGTGCCAGCAGCCCCCAGGACAGGGCGGTAGCTTTCTTT. The full variable domain, its missing parts supplied by reference TRBV9 and TRBJ1-1, is DSGVTQTPKHLITATGQRVTLRCSPRSGDLSVYWYQQSLDQGLQFLIQYYNGEERAKGNILERFSAQQFPDLHSELNLSSLELGDSALYFCASSPQDRAVAFFGQGTRLTVV.

In this sample, this clonotype turned up many times. V and J are TRBV20-1 and TRBJ1-1, with D perhaps TRBD1 (5 bases). CDR1 is DFQATT and CDR2 is SNEGSKA in the germline V gene (reference sequence). This CDR3 contains 14 residues. Trimming cost V 6 bases and J 0 bases, with 14 bases left between them. The CDR3 loop is CSAARGDLNTEAFF. The CDR3 bases are TGCAGTGCGGCCCGGGGGGATCTGAACACTGAAGCTTTCTTT.

This chain uses TRBV7-3 with TRBJ2-1, with D unresolved. The CDR3 consists of 13 residues. Germline lookup yields CDR1 SGHTA and CDR2 FQGTGA. V was shortened by 5 bases and J by 7 bases, with 12 bases between the two germline ends. CDR3 protein: CASSLVPSNEQFF. CDR3 nucleotide sequence: TGTGCCAGCAGCCTCGTCCCGTCTAATGAGCAGTTCTTC.

This clonotype appeared many times. This chain joins TRBV20-1 and TRBJ2-7; 11 bases map to TRBD2. V lost 5 bases, J lost 4 bases, and 4 bases stayed unmatched. The CDR3 runs 13 residues. CDR1 and CDR2 from the germline V gene are DFQATT and SNEGSKA (reference sequence). The CDR3 sequence: CSAWGLADYEQYF. CDR3 nucleotides: TGCAGTGCTTGGGGACTAGCGGATTACGAGCAGTACTTC.

This clonotype was seen a few times. The J gene is TRBJ2-1, the V gene TRBV4-1; unclear D gene. The CDR3 runs 12 residues. Germline values: CDR1 MGHRA, CDR2 YSYEKL. V was shortened by 2 bases and J by 7 bases, with 6 bases between the two germline ends. The CDR3 sequence is CASSQRTNEQFF. The DNA of the CDR3 is TGCGCCAGCAGCCAACGAACAAATGAGCAGTTCTTC.

A remark on this clonotype: This sequence may be a read error, since a much larger clone differs from it by one base. Here the CDR3 DNA reads TGCAGTGCTGGGACTAGCGGGACTAGCACAGATACGCAGTATTTT. It codes for CSAGTSGTSTDTQYF. The chain uses TRBV20-1 and TRBJ2-3; the match to TRBD2 covers 13 bases. The germline gives CDR1 DFQATT, CDR2 SNEGSKA (reference sequence). CDR3 length: 15 amino acids. After removal of 5 bases from V and 0 bases from J, the junction contained 2 bases not matched to a gene.

This chain uses TRBV19 with TRBJ1-1; D gene unclear. V lost 5 bases to trimming and J lost 3 bases, with 13 bases between them. Germline-derived CDR1 and CDR2 are LNHDA and SQIVND (reference sequence). The CDR3 loop spans 14 amino acids. CDR3 coding DNA: TGTGCCAGTAGTTTTACATCTGCTGACACTGAAGCTTTCTTT. It translates to CASSFTSADTEAFF.

Ten or more counts support this clonotype. The gene calls are TRBV12-3 or TRBV12-4 and TRBJ1-2; D is possibly TRBD1 (6 bases). The V and J ends lost 5 bases and 4 bases respectively, with 14 bases between them. This CDR3 has 14 amino acids. This CDR3 reads CASSPTTGSYGYTF. In DNA, the CDR3 is TGTGCCAGCAGTCCTACGACAGGAAGCTATGGCTACACCTTC.

This rearrangement joins TRBV20-1 to TRBJ2-6; 7 positions match TRBD1. V lost 6 bases to trimming and J lost 0 bases; unmatched junction nucleotides: 17. Germline V gene data show CDR1 as DFQATT and CDR2 as SNEGSKA (reference sequence). CDR3 length: 19 residues. The chain's CDR3 is CSAQAQDSGTASGANVLTF. CDR3 nucleotides: TGCAGTGCCCAGGCTCAGGACTCCGGGACAGCCTCTGGGGCCAACGTCCTGACTTTC.

In its sample, this clonotype was seen many times. This chain joins TRBV5-1 and TRBJ2-1; 8 positions agree with TRBD2. V lost 3 bases and J lost 7; bases outside the gene matches: 12. This CDR3 has 16 residues. The germline CDR1 and CDR2 sequences are SGHRS and YFSETQ. The CDR3 spells CASSSAQGLATNEQFF. The CDR3 nucleotides read TGCGCCAGCAGCTCCGCACAAGGACTAGCAACGAATGAGCAGTTCTTC. Full variable domain (rest looked up from reference TRBV5-1 and TRBJ2-1): KAGVTQTPRYLIKTRGQQVTLSCSPISGHRSVSWYQQTPGQGLQFLFEYFSETQRNKGNFPGRFSGRQFSNSRSEMNVSTLELGDSALYLCASSSAQGLATNEQFFGPGTRLTVL.

This clonotype has a count of ten or more. The chain joins TRBV10-3 to TRBJ2-1; no definite D call. Germline loops: CDR1 ENHRY, CDR2 SYGVKD. V lost 4 bases and J lost 3, with 10 bases in between. The length of the CDR3 is 14 residues. The CDR3 sequence is CAISATSGYNEQFF. Here the CDR3 DNA reads TGTGCCATCAGTGCTACGTCAGGCTACAATGAGCAGTTCTTC.

This clonotype was observed a handful of times. The J gene is TRBJ1-2, the V gene TRBV20-1, with D hard to call. Trimming took off 5 bases at V and 4 bases at J, with 8 bases between the two ends. The CDR3 contains 11 residues. CDR1 is DFQATT, CDR2 SNEGSKA, per germline (reference sequence). This chain's CDR3 is CSASQGYGYTF. The CDR3, as DNA: TGCAGTGCTTCGCAAGGCTATGGCTACACCTTC.

This clonotype was recorded at least ten times. The chain links TRBV20-1 to TRBJ2-7; D not certain. The CDR3 sequence is 14 residues long. Deletions cut 0 bases from V and 3 bases from J, with 12 bases between. The germline V gene encodes CDR1 DFQATT and CDR2 SNEGSKA (reference sequence). The CDR3 nucleotides read TGCAGTGCTAGAGATCCCGGCCAAATCTACGAGCAGTACTTC. Protein: CSARDPGQIYEQYF.

This clonotype has ten or more counts. This chain uses TRBV5-1 with TRBJ2-7; a weak D match, TRBD2 (6 bases). V lost 4 bases, J lost 3 bases, and 23 bases lay in between. This CDR3 contains 17 residues. CDR1 and CDR2 from the germline V gene are SGHRS and YFSETQ. This chain's CDR3 is CASSLATSGGADYEQYF. The CDR3 DNA follows: TGCGCCAGCAGCCTGGCAACCAGCGGCGGGGCGGACTACGAGCAGTACTTC.

CDR3 bases: TGTGCCAGCAGCCAAGACCTCGGGAGAGCCCACTACAATGAGCAGTTCTTC. It is translated as CASSQDLGRAHYNEQFF. The chain combines TRBV3-1 with TRBJ2-1; D may be TRBD2 (6 bases). This CDR3 region has 17 residues. The V and J ends lost 0 bases and 3 bases respectively, with 15 bases between them. Germline loops: CDR1 LGHDT, CDR2 YNNKEL (reference sequence).

The rearrangement uses TRBV7-9 and TRBJ2-5; 9 nucleotides align to TRBD1. The CDR3 is made up of 15 amino acids. Losses at the gene ends were 5 bases for V and 5 bases for J; bases not matched to a gene: 9. Looked up from germline, CDR1 is SEHNR and CDR2 is FQNEAQ (reference sequence). The CDR3 sequence is CASSASHRGLETQYF. CDR3 sequence (DNA): TGTGCCAGCAGCGCCTCCCACAGGGGGCTGGAGACCCAGTACTTC.

This clonotype was counted ten times or more. This chain links TRBV25-1 with TRBJ1-2; TRBD1 is a possible D gene (5 bases). This CDR3 has 14 amino acids. Germline values: CDR1 MGHDK, CDR2 SYGVNS. V lost 2 bases and J 4 bases, leaving 11 bases between the germline ends. The CDR3 protein is CASSEPGRVYGYTF. Written as DNA, the CDR3 is TGTGCCAGCAGTGAACCGGGACGGGTCTATGGCTACACCTTC.

This chain uses TRBV2 with TRBJ2-7; D is perhaps TRBD2 (6 bases). Germline lookup yields CDR1 SNHLY and CDR2 FYNNEI. The CDR3 covers 12 residues. Trimming removed 8 bases from V and 5 bases from J, with 13 bases in between. The CDR3: CASGRWGDEQYF. The DNA for the CDR3 is TGTGCCAGCGGGCGATGGGGGGACGAGCAGTACTTC.

In DNA form, the CDR3 reads TGCAGTGCATCGGGCAGGGGCTCCTACAATGAGCAGTTCTTC. It is translated as CSASGRGSYNEQFF. The chain uses TRBV20-1 and TRBJ2-1; D may be TRBD1 (6 bases). The CDR3 has 14 residues. V lost 6 bases and J lost 0, with 12 bases in between. Germline values: CDR1 DFQATT, CDR2 SNEGSKA (reference sequence).